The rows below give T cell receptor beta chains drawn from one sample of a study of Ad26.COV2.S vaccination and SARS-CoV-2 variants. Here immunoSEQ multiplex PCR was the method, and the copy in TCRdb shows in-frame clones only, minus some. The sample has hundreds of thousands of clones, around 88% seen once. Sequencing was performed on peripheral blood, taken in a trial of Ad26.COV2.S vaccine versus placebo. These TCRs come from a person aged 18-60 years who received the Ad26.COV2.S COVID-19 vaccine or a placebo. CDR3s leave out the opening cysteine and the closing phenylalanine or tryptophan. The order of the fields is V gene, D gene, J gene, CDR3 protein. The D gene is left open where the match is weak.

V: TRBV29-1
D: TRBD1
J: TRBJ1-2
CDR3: SVPGQGRVGYT

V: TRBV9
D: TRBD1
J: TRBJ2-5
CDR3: ASSPRKDRGLETQY

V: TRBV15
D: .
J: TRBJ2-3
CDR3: ATSRDPVGDTQY

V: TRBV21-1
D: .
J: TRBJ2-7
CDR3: ASSKMRDYEQY

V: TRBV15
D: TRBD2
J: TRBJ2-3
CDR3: ATSRGLAGGGGTDTQY

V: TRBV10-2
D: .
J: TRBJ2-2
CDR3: ASTDRPNTGELF

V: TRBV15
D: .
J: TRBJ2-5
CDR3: ATSRDSGQETQY

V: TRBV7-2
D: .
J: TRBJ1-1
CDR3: ASSLVGVTNTEAF

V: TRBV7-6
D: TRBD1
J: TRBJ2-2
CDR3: ASSLIPGTGNTGELF

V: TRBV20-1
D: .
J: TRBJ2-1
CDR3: SARAYNEQF